This passage covers 26 T cell receptor beta chains from one sample sequenced in a study of cytomegalovirus exposure and HLA in healthy donors. In the PCR, 60 Vbeta and 13 Jbeta primers were used. Assay: immunoSEQ multiplex PCR; the TCRdb copy retains only in-frame clones and omits some. The table lists 110,000 to 150,000 clones, roughly three quarters of them singletons. The sequenced material came from PBMCs. The receptors derive from a woman aged 25 to 39 in good health and CMV-seronegative.

This clone was recorded a few times. The rearrangement uses TRBV7-3 and TRBJ1-1; no definite D call. The germline V gene encodes CDR1 SGHTA and CDR2 FQGTGA. V was shortened by 2 bases and J by 5 bases, with 9 bases between the two germline ends. This CDR3 comprises 13 residues. This chain's CDR3 is CASSLVRSTEAFF. As DNA, the CDR3 is TGTGCCAGCAGCTTAGTCCGGAGTACTGAAGCTTTCTTT.

The chain recombines TRBV6-6 with TRBJ2-1, with D hard to call. CDR1 and CDR2 (germline): MNHNY, SVGAGI (reference sequence). V was pared by 0 bases and J by 3 bases, with 6 bases between. This CDR3 spans 14 amino acids. DNA for the CDR3: TGTGCCAGCAGTTACTCGAACAGCTACAATGAGCAGTTCTTC. Its translation: CASSYSNSYNEQFF.

The chain links TRBV7-3 to TRBJ2-1, with D possibly being TRBD1 (6 bases). CDR1 SGHTA and CDR2 FQGTGA come from the germline V gene. The CDR3 has 17 amino acids. The ends were cut back, 2 bases at V and 0 bases at J, with 14 bases in the middle. The CDR3 is CASSLYVGTNSYNEQFF. The CDR3 DNA is TGTGCCAGCAGCTTATACGTCGGGACAAACTCCTACAATGAGCAGTTCTTC.

The gene calls are TRBV19 and TRBJ2-3, with D maybe TRBD2 (6 bases). The CDR3 covers 14 residues. V lost 4 bases to trimming and J lost 0 bases, with 8 bases between them. Per the germline V gene, CDR1 is LNHDA and CDR2 is SQIVND (reference sequence). CDR3 nucleotide sequence: TGTGCCAGTAGTAGCGGGGATAGCACAGATACGCAGTATTTT. Translation gives CASSSGDSTDTQYF.

V usage is TRBV21-1 and J usage is TRBJ1-1; the D call TRBD1 from the table was never checked on the DNA. TRBV21-1 constitutes a pseudogene. This CDR3 spans 17 amino acids. The CDR3 spells CASISKDGTGRRTEAFF. The CDR3 DNA follows: TGTGCCAGCATCTCAAAAGACGGGACAGGGCGGAGAACTGAAGCTTTCTTT.

This clone appeared once. This chain links TRBV11-2 with TRBJ2-5; 12 positions agree with TRBD2. The J segment lost 5 bases and the V segment lost 5 bases, leaving 6 bases of the junction unmatched. This CDR3 is built from 15 residues. In germline, CDR1 is SGHAT, CDR2 FQNNGV. The CDR3 protein is CASSLRLAGVETQYF. In DNA form, the CDR3 reads TGTGCCAGCAGCCTGAGACTAGCGGGAGTTGAGACCCAGTACTTC.

The V and J genes are TRBV5-1 and TRBJ2-3; D not certain. Trimming pared 7 bases from V and 0 bases from J, leaving 3 bases between. This CDR3 is built from 11 residues. Germline values: CDR1 SGHRS, CDR2 YFSETQ. The CDR3 DNA reads TGCGCCAGCCGGAGCACAGATACGCAGTATTTT. As protein: CASRSTDTQYF.

This clone turned up a few times. Its ends do not fully match the called genes, so a read error is possible. The gene calls are TRBV28 and TRBJ2-7; D gene unclear. CDR1 and CDR2 (germline): MDHEN, SYDVKM. This CDR3 has 11 amino acids. DNA for the CDR3: TGTGCCAGCAGCTCTCTCGGTCGATTTCGATTC. This gives the protein CASSSLGRFRF.

The rearrangement uses TRBV19 and TRBJ2-6, with 7 bases lining up with TRBD2. V shed 5 bases, J shed 2 bases, and the junction held 6 bases outside the gene matches. Per the germline V gene, CDR1 is LNHDA and CDR2 is SQIVND (reference sequence). The CDR3 length is 16 residues. The CDR3 DNA is TGTGCCAGTAGTCCACGGACTAGTCCTGGGGCCAACGTCCTGACTTTC. This encodes CASSPRTSPGANVLTF.

The chain employs TRBV9 and TRBJ2-3; 9 bases line up with TRBD2. V lost 4 bases to trimming and J lost 4 bases; unmatched junction nucleotides: 10. CDR1 SGDLS and CDR2 YYNGEE come from the germline V gene. The CDR3 covers 16 residues. The DNA for the CDR3 is TGTGCCAGCAGCCCCCGGTCTAGCGGGAACCCAGATACGCAGTATTTT. It translates to CASSPRSSGNPDTQYF.

As concerns this clone: An end of the junction does not agree with germline; a read error may underlie this. This rearrangement joins TRBV6-5 to TRBJ1-2; 7 positions match TRBD1. Germline lookup yields CDR1 MNHEY and CDR2 SVGAGI. The CDR3 covers 11 residues. CDR3 sequence (DNA): TGTGCCAGCAGTTTCAGGGGGTGGTATTACTTC. Its protein is CASSFRGWYYF.

This clone showed up just a few times. The rearrangement links TRBV29-1 to TRBJ2-1; TRBD2 matches at 15 bases. Germline trimming cut 4 bases from V and 8 bases from J; bases unmatched to any gene: 9. This CDR3 is built from 16 residues. Per germline, CDR1 SQVTM and CDR2 ANQGSEA. DNA for the CDR3: TGCAGCGTTGGGACTAGCGGGAGGGCCGGTAAAGATGAGCAGTTCTTC. Amino acid sequence: CSVGTSGRAGKDEQFF.

The V call is TRBV28, the J call TRBJ1-2; no clear D gene. The CDR3 is 12 residues long. V gave up 3 bases and J gave up 3 bases, with 5 bases separating them. CDR1 is MDHEN and CDR2 is SYDVKM in the germline V gene. The CDR3 coding sequence is TGTGCCAGCAGTTTCGCAGACTATGGCTACACCTTC. Its protein is CASSFADYGYTF.

The chain employs TRBV5-1 and TRBJ2-1, with 8 bases aligning to TRBD2. This CDR3 has 15 amino acids. V lost 3 bases, J lost 3 bases, and 5 bases stayed unmatched. Germline V gene data show CDR1 as SGHRS and CDR2 as YFSETQ. This chain's CDR3 is CASSSELAGYNEQFF. In nucleotides, the CDR3 is TGCGCCAGCAGCTCCGAGCTAGCGGGCTACAATGAGCAGTTCTTC.

V gene TRBV2 combines with J gene TRBJ2-5; D perhaps matches TRBD2 (6 bases). CDR1 is SNHLY, CDR2 FYNNEI, per germline. V lost 4 bases to trimming and J lost 4 bases, with 13 bases between them. This CDR3 is built from 14 residues. This chain's CDR3 is CASSVQTSRETQYF. The CDR3 nucleotides read TGTGCCAGCAGTGTCCAGACTAGTAGAGAGACCCAGTACTTC.

The chain employs TRBV4-2 and TRBJ1-3; D remains ambiguous. CDR1 LGHNA and CDR2 YNFKEQ come from the germline V gene. This CDR3 has 15 residues. V dropped 0 bases and J dropped 2 bases, with 8 bases sitting between them. The chain's CDR3 is CASSQDRHPGNTIYF. In nucleotides, the CDR3 is TGTGCCAGCAGCCAAGATAGACACCCTGGAAACACCATATATTTT.

The V call is TRBV10-3, the J call TRBJ1-2; 9 bases are shared with TRBD1. The CDR3 totals 13 residues. V was pared by 8 bases and J by 4 bases, with 5 bases of the junction left unmatched. Germline values: CDR1 ENHRY, CDR2 SYGVKD. The CDR3 region is CAIGGQGIYGYTF. The CDR3 DNA reads as TGTGCCATCGGAGGACAGGGGATCTATGGCTACACCTTC.

This clone was found a few times. The chain links TRBV6-6 to TRBJ2-2; D gene uncertain. V lost 6 bases, J lost 3 bases, and 11 bases lay in between. The CDR3 is made up of 14 amino acids. Germline loops: CDR1 MNHNY, CDR2 SVGAGI (reference sequence). The CDR3 region has the DNA TGTGCCAGCAGGAGAGGCTTAGACACCGGGGAGCTGTTTTTT. This codes for CASRRGLDTGELFF.

This clone was counted ten times or more. The chain recombines TRBV27 with TRBJ1-1; D is perhaps TRBD1 (5 bases). The V end was cut by 0 bases, the J end by 0 bases, with 8 bases between. Germline CDR1 MNHEY, CDR2 SMNVEV (reference sequence). The CDR3 is 15 residues long. The CDR3 DNA is TGTGCCAGCAGTTTATCGTCAGGGCTGAACACTGAAGCTTTCTTT. Its translation is CASSLSSGLNTEAFF.

The chain carries TRBV29-1 and TRBJ2-7; 9 positions agree with TRBD1. CDR1 and CDR2 (germline): SQVTM, ANQGSEA. This CDR3 comprises 13 residues. The ends lost 6 bases at V and 3 bases at J; junction bases unmatched: 6. CDR3 DNA: TGCAGCGTGCGGAGGACAGGGGACTACGAGCAGTACTTC. The encoded protein is CSVRRTGDYEQYF.

The chain combines TRBV6-1 with TRBJ2-1; the D is unclear. Germline values: CDR1 MNHNS, CDR2 SASEGT. V was cut by 1 base and J by 4 bases, with 5 bases left in between. This CDR3 comprises 13 residues. CDR3 amino acids: CASSEGPYNEQFF. The CDR3 DNA is TGTGCCAGCAGTGAAGGGCCATACAATGAGCAGTTCTTC.

The J gene is TRBJ2-1, the V gene TRBV10-1; 9 bases map to TRBD1. Germline lookup yields CDR1 WNHNN and CDR2 SYGVQD (reference sequence). With V trimmed by 1 base and J by 15 bases, 4 bases remained unmatched. This CDR3 region has 12 residues. CDR3 nucleotides: TGCGCCAGCAGTGAGTACGGACAGGGGAGGTTCTTC. Protein product: CASSEYGQGRFF.

As concerns this clone: One junction end disagrees with the germline gene, perhaps due to a read error. The V gene is TRBV15, the J gene TRBJ1-4; TRBD1 aligns across 7 bases. This CDR3 comprises 12 residues. CDR1 is LNHNV, CDR2 YYDKDF, per germline (reference sequence). Written as DNA, the CDR3 is TGTGCCACCAGCCCCTCCCCGGGACAGCAGCTTTTT. This encodes CATSPSPGQQLF.

This clone turned up a few times. This sequence joins TRBV9 and TRBJ2-1; D may be TRBD1 (5 bases). Germline CDR1 reads SGDLS; CDR2 reads YYNGEE. The CDR3 length is 14 residues. The V end lost 1 base, the J end lost 7 bases, and 12 bases lay between the germline ends. The CDR3: CASSVWAAGNEQFF. For the CDR3, the DNA is TGTGCCAGCAGCGTATGGGCGGCAGGGAATGAGCAGTTCTTC.

The chain links TRBV6-1 to TRBJ2-7, with D perhaps TRBD2 (7 bases). CDR3 length equals 15 residues. Germline-derived CDR1 and CDR2 are MNHNS and SASEGT. V lost 4 bases, J lost 7 bases, and 20 bases lay in between. CDR3 amino acids: CASSAVGGRRREQYF. The CDR3 region has the DNA TGTGCCAGCAGTGCGGTCGGGGGGCGGCGTCGGGAGCAGTACTTC.

The J gene is TRBJ2-1, the V gene TRBV7-2; 11 nucleotides match TRBD2. V lost 2 bases, J lost 11 bases, and 5 bases stayed unmatched. Germline V lookup: CDR1 SGHTA, CDR2 FQGNSA. The CDR3 runs 14 residues. CDR3 residues: CASSLSPTSGKQFF. Here the CDR3 DNA reads TGTGCCAGCAGCTTATCTCCGACTAGCGGGAAGCAGTTCTTC.